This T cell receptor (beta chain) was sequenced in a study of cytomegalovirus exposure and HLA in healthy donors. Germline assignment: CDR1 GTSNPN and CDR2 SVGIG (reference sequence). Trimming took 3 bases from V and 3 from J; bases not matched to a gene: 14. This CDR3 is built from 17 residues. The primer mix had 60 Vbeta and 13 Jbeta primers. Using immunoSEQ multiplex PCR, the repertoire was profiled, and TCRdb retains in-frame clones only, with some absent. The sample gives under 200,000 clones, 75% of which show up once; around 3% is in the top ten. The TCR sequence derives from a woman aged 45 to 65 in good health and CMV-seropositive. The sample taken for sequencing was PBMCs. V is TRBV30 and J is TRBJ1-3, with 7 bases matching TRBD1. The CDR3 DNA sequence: TGTGCCTGGAGACCGGGACAGAGCCCTAGGTTTGGAAACACCATATATTTT. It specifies CAWRPGQSPRFGNTIYF.